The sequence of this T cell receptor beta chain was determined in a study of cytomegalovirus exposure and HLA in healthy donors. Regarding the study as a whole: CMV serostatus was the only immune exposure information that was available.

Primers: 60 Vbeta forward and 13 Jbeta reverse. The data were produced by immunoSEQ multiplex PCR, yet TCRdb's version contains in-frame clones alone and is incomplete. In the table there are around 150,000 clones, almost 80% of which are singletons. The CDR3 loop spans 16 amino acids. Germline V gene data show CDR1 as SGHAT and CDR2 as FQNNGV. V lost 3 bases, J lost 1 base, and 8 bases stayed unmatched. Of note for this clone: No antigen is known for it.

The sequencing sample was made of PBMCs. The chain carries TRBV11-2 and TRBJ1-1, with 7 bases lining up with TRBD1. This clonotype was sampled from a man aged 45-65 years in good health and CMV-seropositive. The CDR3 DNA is TGTGCCAGCAGCTTGGACAGGAGCATACCGAACACTGAAGCTTTCTTT. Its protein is CASSLDRSIPNTEAFF. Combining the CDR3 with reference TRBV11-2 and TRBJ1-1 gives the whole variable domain EAGVAQSPRYKIIEKRQSVAFWCNPISGHATLYWYQQILGQGPKLLIQFQNNGVVDDSQLPKDRFSAERLKGVDSTLKIQPAKLEDSAVYLCASSLDRSIPNTEAFFGQGTRLTVV.